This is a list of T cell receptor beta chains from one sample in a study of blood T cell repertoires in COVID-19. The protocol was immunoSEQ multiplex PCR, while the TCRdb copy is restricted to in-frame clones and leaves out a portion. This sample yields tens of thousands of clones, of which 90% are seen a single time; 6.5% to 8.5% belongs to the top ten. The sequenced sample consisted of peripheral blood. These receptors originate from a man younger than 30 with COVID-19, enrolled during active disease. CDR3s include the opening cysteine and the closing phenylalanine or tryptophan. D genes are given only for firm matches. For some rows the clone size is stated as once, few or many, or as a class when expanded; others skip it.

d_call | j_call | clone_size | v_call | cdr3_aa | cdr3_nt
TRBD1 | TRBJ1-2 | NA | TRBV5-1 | CASSPKGADYGYTF | TGCGCCAGCAGCCCGAAGGGGGCAGACTATGGCTACACCTTC
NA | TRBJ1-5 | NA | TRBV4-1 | CASSQGQGAHQPQHF | TGCGCCAGCAGCCAAGGGCAAGGGGCGCATCAGCCCCAGCATTTT
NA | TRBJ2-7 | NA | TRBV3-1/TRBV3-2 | CASSPPGTYEQYF | TGTGCCAGCAGCCCTCCCGGGACATACGAGCAGTACTTC
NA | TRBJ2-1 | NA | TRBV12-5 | CASGRVYNEQFF | TGTGCTAGTGGCCGAGTTTACAATGAGCAGTTCTTC
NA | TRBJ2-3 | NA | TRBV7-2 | CASSNPGPGTDTQYF | TGTGCCAGCAGCAATCCGGGTCCCGGCACAGATACGCAGTATTTT
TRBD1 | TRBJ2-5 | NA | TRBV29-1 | CSGIETGMETQYF | TGCAGCGGAATAGAGACAGGGATGGAGACCCAGTACTTC
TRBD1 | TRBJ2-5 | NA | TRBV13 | CASSLRGLQGALGTQYF | TGTGCCAGCAGCTTACGAGGGTTACAGGGGGCGCTGGGGACCCAGTACTTC
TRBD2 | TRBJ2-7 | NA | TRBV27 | CASRTRERNEQYF | TGTGCCAGCCGGACGCGGGAGAGGAACGAGCAGTACTTC
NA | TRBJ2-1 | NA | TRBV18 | CASSPQAGLGDEQFF | TGTGCCAGCTCACCACAGGCGGGTCTTGGCGATGAGCAGTTCTTC
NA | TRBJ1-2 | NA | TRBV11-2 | CASSRRGMEANYGYTF | TGTGCCAGCAGCCGTAGGGGAATGGAAGCTAACTATGGCTACACCTTC
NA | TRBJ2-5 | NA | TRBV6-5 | CASRTGETQYF | TGTGCCAGCCGTACCGGAGAGACCCAGTACTTC
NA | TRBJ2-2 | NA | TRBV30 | CAWSRLQTGELFF | TGTGCCTGGAGTCGTTTACAGACCGGGGAGCTGTTTTTT
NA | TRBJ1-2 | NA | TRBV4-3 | CASSQDRAGNYGYTF | TGCGCCAGCAGCCAAGACAGGGCAGGAAACTATGGCTACACCTTC
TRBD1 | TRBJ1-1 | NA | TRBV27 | CASRGTGPAFF | TGTGCCAGCAGGGGGACAGGGCCGGCTTTCTTT
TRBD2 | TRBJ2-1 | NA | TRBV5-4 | CASSPAGRMSYNEQFF | TGTGCCAGCAGCCCGGCCGGGAGGATGTCCTACAATGAGCAGTTCTTC
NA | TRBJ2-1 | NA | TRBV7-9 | CASSSYTNNEQFF | TGTGCCAGCAGCTCTTACACAAACAATGAGCAGTTCTTC
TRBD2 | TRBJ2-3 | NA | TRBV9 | CASSVTSGRTDTQYF | TGTGCCAGCAGCGTGACTAGCGGCCGCACAGATACGCAGTATTTT
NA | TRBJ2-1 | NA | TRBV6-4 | CASSDSFGSGYNEQFF | TGTGCCAGCAGTGATAGTTTCGGGAGTGGCTACAATGAGCAGTTCTTC
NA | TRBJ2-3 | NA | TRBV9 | CASSVRGEDTQYF | TGTGCCAGCAGCGTACGCGGGGAAGATACGCAGTATTTT
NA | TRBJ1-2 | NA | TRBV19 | CASSIDPGTSGYTF | TGTGCCAGTAGTATAGATCCAGGAACGTCTGGCTACACCTTC
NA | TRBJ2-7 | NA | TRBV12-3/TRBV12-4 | CASSRAYEQYF | TGTGCCAGCAGCAGGGCCTACGAGCAGTACTTC
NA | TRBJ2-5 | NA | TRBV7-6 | CASSLAGETQYF | TGTGCCAGCAGCTTAGCGGGCGAGACCCAGTACTTC
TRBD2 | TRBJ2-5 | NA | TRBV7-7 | CASSPRGSGSGQTQYF | TGTGCCAGCAGCCCCCGGGGTAGCGGGAGCGGGCAGACCCAGTACTTC
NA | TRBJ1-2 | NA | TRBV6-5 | CASSYGYRGGYTF | TGTGCCAGCAGTTACGGTTATCGGGGTGGCTACACCTTC
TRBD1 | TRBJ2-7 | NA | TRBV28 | CASSLSGTGGAYEQYF | TGTGCCAGCAGTTTATCCGGGACAGGGGGGGCCTACGAGCAGTACTTC
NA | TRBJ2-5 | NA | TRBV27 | CASSLGTQETQYF | TGTGCCAGCAGTCTTGGCACCCAAGAGACCCAGTACTTC
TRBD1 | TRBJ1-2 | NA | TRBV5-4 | CASSLAGGWGYGYTF | TGTGCCAGCAGCTTGGCAGGGGGCTGGGGCTATGGCTACACCTTC
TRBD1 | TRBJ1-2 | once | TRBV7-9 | CASSLGGQGLAYGYTF | TGTGCCAGCAGCTTAGGGGGACAGGGTTTGGCCTATGGCTACACCTTC
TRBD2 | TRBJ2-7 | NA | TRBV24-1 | CATSVGGGEQYF | TGTGCCACCAGTGTCGGGGGGGGTGAGCAGTACTTC
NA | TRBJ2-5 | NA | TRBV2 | CASSEWAGGQETQYF | TGTGCCAGCAGTGAATGGGCAGGAGGGCAAGAGACCCAGTACTTC
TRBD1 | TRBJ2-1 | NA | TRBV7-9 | CASPPDRESNNEQFF | TGTGCCAGCCCCCCGGACAGGGAGTCTAACAATGAGCAGTTCTTC
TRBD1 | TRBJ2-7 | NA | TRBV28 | CASSLKGTGLYEQYF | TGTGCCAGCAGTTTAAAAGGGACAGGCCTATACGAGCAGTACTTC
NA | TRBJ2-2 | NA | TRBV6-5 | CASRLRTLNTGELFF | TGTGCCAGCAGGCTACGGACTCTGAACACCGGGGAGCTGTTTTTT
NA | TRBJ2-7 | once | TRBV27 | CASSSSRSSYEQYF | TGTGCCAGCAGTTCCTCTCGGAGCTCCTACGAGCAGTACTTC
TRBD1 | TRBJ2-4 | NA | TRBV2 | CASSTGGAAKNIQYF | TGTGCCAGCAGCACAGGGGGCGCTGCCAAAAACATTCAGTACTTC
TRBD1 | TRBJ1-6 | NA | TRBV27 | CASSLSTKGAGSPLHF | TGTGCCAGCAGTTTATCCACAAAGGGGGCGGGTTCACCCCTCCACTTT
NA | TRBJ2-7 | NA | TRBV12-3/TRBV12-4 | CASRPGYPYEQYF | TGTGCCAGCAGGCCAGGGTACCCCTACGAGCAGTACTTC
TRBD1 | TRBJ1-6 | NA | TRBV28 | CASSLGGTGGSPLHF | TGTGCCAGCAGTTTGGGAGGGACAGGGGGCTCACCCCTCCACTTT
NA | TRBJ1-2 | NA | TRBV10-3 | CAISDSRASTNYGYTF | TGTGCCATCAGTGATTCTCGAGCGTCCACTAACTATGGCTACACCTTC
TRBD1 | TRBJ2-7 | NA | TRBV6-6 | CASSPGQGVYEQYF | TGTGCCAGCAGCCCGGGACAGGGGGTTTACGAGCAGTACTTC
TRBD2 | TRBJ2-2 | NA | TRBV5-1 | CASSPRTSGSVGTGELFF | TGCGCCAGCAGCCCGCGGACTAGCGGGAGCGTAGGTACCGGGGAGCTGTTTTTT
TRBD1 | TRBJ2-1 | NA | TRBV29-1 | CSVRTGGVSNEQFF | TGCAGCGTCCGGACAGGGGGCGTTTCCAATGAGCAGTTCTTC
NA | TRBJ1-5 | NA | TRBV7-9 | CASSDNFDNQPQHF | TGTGCCAGCAGCGATAACTTTGATAATCAGCCCCAGCATTTT
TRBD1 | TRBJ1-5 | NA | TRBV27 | CASSEGTARNQPQHF | TGTGCCAGCAGTGAAGGGACAGCCCGCAATCAGCCCCAGCATTTT
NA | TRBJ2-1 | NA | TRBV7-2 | CASSLVGVSYNEQFF | TGTGCCAGCAGCTTAGTAGGGGTCTCCTACAATGAGCAGTTCTTC
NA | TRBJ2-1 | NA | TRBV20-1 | CSASPVYGRLYNEQFF | TGCAGTGCTAGTCCCGTTTACGGGAGACTCTACAATGAGCAGTTCTTC
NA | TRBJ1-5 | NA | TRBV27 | CASSPRASNQPQHF | TGTGCCAGCAGTCCCAGGGCTAGCAATCAGCCCCAGCATTTT
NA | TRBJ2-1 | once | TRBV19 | CASSIGRASYNEQFF | TGTGCCAGTAGTATAGGGCGGGCGTCCTACAATGAGCAGTTCTTC
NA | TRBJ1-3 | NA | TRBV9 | CASRPSSGNTIYF | TGTGCCAGCAGACCGAGCTCTGGAAACACCATATATTTT
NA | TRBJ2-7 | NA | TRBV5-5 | CASSLGIQGYEQYF | TGTGCCAGCAGCTTGGGCATCCAGGGCTACGAGCAGTACTTC
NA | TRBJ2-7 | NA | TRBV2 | CASSSLVHEQYF | TGTGCCAGCAGTTCTCTAGTCCACGAGCAGTACTTC
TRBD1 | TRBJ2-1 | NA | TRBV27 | CASTNWGGDRALSYNEQFF | TGTGCCAGCACTAACTGGGGCGGGGACAGGGCCCTATCCTACAATGAGCAGTTCTTC
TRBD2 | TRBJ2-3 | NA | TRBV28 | CASSFLAGVGTDTQYF | TGTGCCAGCAGTTTCTTAGCGGGAGTCGGCACAGATACGCAGTATTTT